This record covers a single T cell receptor beta chain. The data are from a study of shared clonotypes between healthy human individuals. CDR1 SGHNT and CDR2 YYREEE come from the germline V gene (reference sequence). With V trimmed by 7 bases and J by 0 bases, 6 bases remained unmatched. CDR3 length equals 15 residues. The repertoire was sequenced with immunoSEQ multiplex PCR; TCRdb's copy has only in-frame clones and lacks some. Among about a million clones listed, approximately 77% were seen once. The origin of this receptor is a man aged 18 to 30 in good health. Some clones in this sample may be carry-over from other donors' samples. This chain links TRBV5-4 with TRBJ2-2, with TRBD1 matching 7 bases. Sample: memory CD4+ T cells from PBMCs. Specified subset: CD45RA-negative fraction. CDR3 protein: CASGDRVTNTGELFF. For the CDR3, the DNA is TGTGCCAGCGGTGACAGGGTGACGAACACCGGGGAGCTGTTTTTT.